The T cell receptor beta chain under discussion was sequenced for a study of blood T cell repertoires in COVID-19. Study-wide background: T cells, B-cell-depleted T cells, or PBMCs supplied cDNA or gDNA.

This clone showed up just once. Trimming stripped 7 bases from V and 4 bases from J, with 17 bases between. The CDR3 covers 15 residues. The germline CDR1 and CDR2 sequences are MNHEY and SVGAGI. Authors' data handling: Counts of nucleated cells, estimated from reference gene primer amplification, were obtained. Produced via immunoSEQ multiplex PCR; TCRdb's table is partial and in-frame only. That table furnishes V, J and clone size, whereas the DNA furnished D and trimming. The sample shows approximately 100,000 clones, over 85% of them seen only once. This clonotype originated in a human donor with COVID-19, enrolled during active disease. The donor label of this sample is uncertain. The chain carries TRBV6-5 and TRBJ1-3, with D tentatively TRBD1 (5 bases). Sequenced: peripheral blood. The CDR3 is CASKAPRVTGNTIYF. The CDR3 DNA follows: TGTGCCAGCAAAGCCCCCAGGGTTACGGGAAACACCATATATTTT.